This T cell receptor beta chain was identified in a study of post-analysis software for immune sequencing data (dated by TCRdb to about 2015). Regarding the complete study: Relapsing-remitting, secondary progressive and progressive-relapsing multiple sclerosis were recorded as disease courses, and subtype annotation was lacking for some patients. Patient repertoires were compared against 11 to 12 previously published healthy control repertoires from donors aged about 6 to 26 years. A subset of samples was prepared in parallel using single-end sample barcoding, then pooled and co-amplified after Illumina adapter ligation.

To demonstrate the VDJtools post-analysis software, the study profiled TCR beta repertoires from the peripheral blood of about 13 young patients with multiple sclerosis. The multiple sclerosis patients were children and adolescents between about 6 and 16 years of age. About this clonotype: The target of this receptor is not known. Qualities for individual bases were not recorded, and no much larger clone is one base off.

Measured from the cysteine to the phenylalanine, the CDR3 is 15 residues long. CDR3 DNA is the only sequence kept; it has 45 bases, read in frame from the first base. The germline V gene (reference sequence) supplies CDR1 DFQATT and CDR2 SNEGSKA. V ends up 0 bases short and J 8 bases short, with an unmatched junction base count of 9. What the study reported, not specific to this receptor: Strong co-clustering of samples prepared in the same batch was shown by direct clustering with F measure, prompting a batch-effect correction. The control group was slightly older than the multiple sclerosis patient group. Four or five TRBV segments, including TRBV5-6, TRBV5-1 and TRBV20-1, were significantly more frequent in patients than controls. Significantly lower normalized Chao1 diversity was found in multiple sclerosis patients than in controls, suggesting substantial peripheral T-cell clonal expansion.

The library was built by means of PCR. Instrument used: Illumina HiSeq 2500. Unique molecular identifiers were incorporated into TCR beta cDNA libraries to reduce PCR and sequencing biases. Approximately 500,000 cDNA molecules were obtained per 1 to 10 million input T cells, so each molecule approximated one T cell. The patient libraries were prepared and sequenced with the same protocol used for the earlier healthy control dataset. Samples belonging to the same batch were prepared together, multiplexed and sequenced on a shared HiSeq lane. The paper's data handling went like this. Raw barcoded reads were processed with MIGEC, and single-read molecular identifier groups were discarded before consensus assembly and CDR3 extraction. Clonotype tables were post-analysed with VDJtools, normalizing diversity by down-sampling all datasets to the smallest sample size. In repertoire overlap clustering, CDR3 amino acid sequences, but not nucleotide sequences, were matched to correct batch-related cross-sample contamination. The public reads were run again by TCRdb, first through fastp at Q25 and then through MiXCR, and only productive beta chains were kept. When rows share a CDR3 protein, they turn into one entry using the most common DNA and genes. These V and J calls are TCRdb output, not the study's own analysis. For this sample there are approximately 690,000 distinct CDR3 sequences; around 60% appear just once. The ten largest clones add up to 11% of the sample.

This clonotype originated in a girl aged 2-10 years with multiple sclerosis. The chain is encoded by TRBV20-1 joined to TRBJ2-1, with 8 bases in between that match TRBD1. The sample was blood. The CDR3 reads CSAREKDRGRDEQFF. The nucleotides read TGCAGTGCTAGAGAGAAAGACAGGGGACGCGATGAGCAGTTCTTC.